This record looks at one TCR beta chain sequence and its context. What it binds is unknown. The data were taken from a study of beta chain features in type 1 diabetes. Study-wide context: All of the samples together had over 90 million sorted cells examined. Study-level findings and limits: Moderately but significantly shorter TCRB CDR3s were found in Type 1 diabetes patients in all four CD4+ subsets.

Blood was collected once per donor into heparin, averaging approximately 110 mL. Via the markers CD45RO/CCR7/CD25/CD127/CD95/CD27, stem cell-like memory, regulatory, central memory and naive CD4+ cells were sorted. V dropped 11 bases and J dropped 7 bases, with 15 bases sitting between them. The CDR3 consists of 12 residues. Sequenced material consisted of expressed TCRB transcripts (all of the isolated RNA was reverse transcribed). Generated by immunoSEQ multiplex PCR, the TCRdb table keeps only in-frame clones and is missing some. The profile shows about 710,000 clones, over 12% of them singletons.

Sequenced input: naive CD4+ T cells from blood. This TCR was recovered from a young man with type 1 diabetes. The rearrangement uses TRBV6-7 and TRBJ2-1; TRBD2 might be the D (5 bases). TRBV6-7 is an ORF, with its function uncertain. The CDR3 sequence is CAAEGRRNEQFF. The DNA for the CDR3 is TGTGCCGCCGAGGGCCGACGGAATGAGCAGTTCTTC.